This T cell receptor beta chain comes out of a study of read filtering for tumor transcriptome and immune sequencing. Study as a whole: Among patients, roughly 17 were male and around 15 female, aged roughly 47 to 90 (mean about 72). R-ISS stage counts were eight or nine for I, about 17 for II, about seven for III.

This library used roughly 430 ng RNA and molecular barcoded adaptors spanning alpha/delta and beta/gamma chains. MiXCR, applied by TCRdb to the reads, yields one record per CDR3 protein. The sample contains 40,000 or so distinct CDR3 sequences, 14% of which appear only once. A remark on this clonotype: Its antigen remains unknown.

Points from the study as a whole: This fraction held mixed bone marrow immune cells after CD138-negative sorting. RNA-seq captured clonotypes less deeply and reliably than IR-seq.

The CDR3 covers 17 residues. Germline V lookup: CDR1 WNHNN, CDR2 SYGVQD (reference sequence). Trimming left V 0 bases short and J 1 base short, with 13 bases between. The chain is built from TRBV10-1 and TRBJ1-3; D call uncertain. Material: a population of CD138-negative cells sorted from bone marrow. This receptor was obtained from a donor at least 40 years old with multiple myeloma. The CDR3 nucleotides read TGCGCCAGCAGTGAGTCGAATAACCGGGTTTCTGGAAACACCATATATTTT. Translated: CASSESNNRVSGNTIYF.